Each of the 22 T cell receptor beta chains below was sequenced from the same sample in a study of T-cell memory formation after mild COVID-19 (dated by TCRdb to 2020 to 2023). Library method: 5' RACE. The instrument was an Illumina NovaSeq 6000. Clones were called with MiXCR by TCRdb after fastp trimmed the public reads at Q25, and only in-frame beta chains were retained. Records with the same CDR3 protein are collapsed into one entry carrying the most frequent genes and DNA. This sample comprises over 150,000 distinct CDR3 sequences, under 15% of them detected only once. The top ten clonotypes cover 2.5% to 4% of the sample. The sequencing sample was made of PBMCs or a T cell subset sorted from them (not recorded which). These TCRs come from a man aged 18 to 29 who had mild COVID-19 (a few samples of this study predate the infection). The sample titles of this study are shuffled in the database, so cell type and time point are left out; the donor was told from shared clones.

V and J are TRBV24-1 and TRBJ2-3; no firm D call. V gave up 5 bases and J gave up 0 bases, with 5 bases separating them. CDR1 is KGHDR, CDR2 SFDVKD, per germline. The CDR3 sequence is 13 residues long. In DNA, the CDR3 is TGTGCCACCAGTGTTGGGAGCACAGATACGCAGTATTTT. Translation gives CATSVGSTDTQYF.

The CDR3 region has the DNA TGCGCCAGCAGCTTTACAGGAGCCTCTGGAAACACCATATATTTT. Encoded protein: CASSFTGASGNTIYF. The chain uses TRBV5-1 and TRBJ1-3; D perhaps matches TRBD1 (5 bases). CDR1 and CDR2 from the germline V gene are SGHRS and YFSETQ. Trimming took off 2 bases at V and 0 bases at J, with 9 bases between the two ends. This CDR3 spans 15 amino acids.

The chain has TRBV27 and TRBJ2-7; TRBD2 might be the D (5 bases). The CDR3 covers 13 residues. Germline lookup yields CDR1 MNHEY and CDR2 SMNVEV (reference sequence). Trimming took 6 bases from V and 0 from J, leaving 9 bases between them. The CDR3 nucleotides are TGTGCCAGCAGCAGGACTTTCTCCTACGAGCAGTACTTC. Its protein is CASSRTFSYEQYF.

The chain links TRBV5-5 to TRBJ1-2; D ambiguous. CDR3 length equals 13 residues. Trimming removed 0 bases from V and 10 bases from J, with 13 bases in between. Germline-derived CDR1 and CDR2 are SGHKS and YYEKEE (reference sequence). DNA for the CDR3: TGTGCCAGCAGCTTGGATTCTTTGGGCCCCTACACCTTC. Its protein is CASSLDSLGPYTF.

This clonotype was observed many times. The V gene is TRBV7-2, the J gene TRBJ2-1; TRBD1 agrees at 9 bases. The CDR3 has 16 residues. V was clipped by 5 bases and J by 5 bases; unmatched bases: 10. CDR1 is SGHTA and CDR2 is FQGNSA in the germline V gene. Written as DNA, the CDR3 is TGTGCCAGCAGCCAAGGCGCGGACAGGGGCCACAATGAGCAGTTCTTC. Its translation: CASSQGADRGHNEQFF.

J is TRBJ1-2 and V is TRBV4-2, with D perhaps matching TRBD1 (6 bases). CDR1 and CDR2 from the germline V gene are LGHNA and YNFKEQ. The CDR3 sequence is 14 residues long. Between the trimmed V and J ends, which lost 1 base and 1 base, there was a span of 7 bases. The CDR3 is CASSQVGGNYGYTF. CDR3 sequence (DNA): TGTGCCAGCAGCCAAGTAGGGGGTAACTATGGCTACACCTTC.

This clonotype has more than one count but fewer than ten. The chain combines TRBV6-6 with TRBJ1-1; D unresolved. CDR3 length: 13 amino acids. V was clipped by 6 bases and J by 4 bases, with 12 bases between them. Per the germline V gene, CDR1 is MNHNY and CDR2 is SVGAGI (reference sequence). The CDR3 DNA is TGTGCCAGCAGCCGCCCGAGGAGCACTGAAGCTTTCTTT. Its protein product is CASSRPRSTEAFF.

This clonotype was counted only a few times. This chain joins TRBV7-9 and TRBJ1-2; a weak D match, TRBD1 (5 bases). Deletions cut 2 bases from V and 4 bases from J, with 8 bases between. Per germline, CDR1 SEHNR and CDR2 FQNEAQ (reference sequence). CDR3 size: 13 residues. DNA for the CDR3: TGTGCCAGCAGCTTAAGGGGTGGCTATGGCTACACCTTC. Translated: CASSLRGGYGYTF.

This clonotype was recorded at least ten times. The V and J genes are TRBV7-2 and TRBJ2-4, with D perhaps TRBD2 (6 bases). The germline CDR1 and CDR2 sequences are SGHTA and FQGNSA. The length of the CDR3 is 18 residues. V was trimmed by 1 base and J by 6 bases, leaving 22 bases between them. In DNA form, the CDR3 reads TGTGCCAGCAGCTTAGATGGCGGCGGGGCTCGGGGCGGAAACATTCAGTACTTC. Its protein product is CASSLDGGGARGGNIQYF. Together with reference TRBV7-2 and TRBJ2-4, the CDR3 gives the full variable domain: GAGVSQSPSNKVTEKGKDVELRCDPISGHTALYWYRQSLGQGLEFLIYFQGNSAPDKSGLPSDRFSAERTGGSVSTLTIQRTQQEDSAVYLCASSLDGGGARGGNIQYFGAGTRLSVL.

The table lists this clonotype with a few counts. The J gene is TRBJ2-6, the V gene TRBV6-6; a possible D gene is TRBD1 (6 bases). V was trimmed by 3 bases and J by 0 bases, leaving 15 bases between them. The CDR3 consists of 18 residues. Germline V CDR1 and CDR2: MNHNY, SVGAGI (reference sequence). The CDR3 loop is CASSYPHGQYSGANVLTF. The DNA of the CDR3 is TGTGCCAGCAGTTATCCCCACGGACAGTACTCTGGGGCCAACGTCCTGACTTTC.

This clonotype appeared many times. The gene calls are TRBV5-1 and TRBJ1-1; 7 bases match TRBD1. Per germline, CDR1 SGHRS and CDR2 YFSETQ. The CDR3 totals 14 residues. J gave up 2 bases and V 0 bases, and 1 base lay outside the gene matches. Here the CDR3 DNA reads TGCGCCAGCAGCTTGGCAGGGGGAAACACTGAAGCTTTCTTT. Its protein product is CASSLAGGNTEAFF.

By share, this clonotype ranks as medium-sized. V gene TRBV7-8 combines with J gene TRBJ2-3; unclear D gene. With 4 bases removed from V and 5 bases from J, the gap between germline ends came to 10 bases. The CDR3 consists of 13 residues. Germline-derived CDR1 and CDR2 are SGHVS and FQNEAQ. The CDR3 DNA sequence: TGTGCCAGCAGCTGGGCTCAACAAGATACGCAGTATTTT. This codes for CASSWAQQDTQYF. Full variable domain (remainder filled in from reference TRBV7-8 and TRBJ2-3): GAGVSQSPRYKVAKRGQDVALRCDPISGHVSLFWYQQALGQGPEFLTYFQNEAQLDKSGLPSDRFFAERPEGSVSTLKIQRTQQEDSAVYLCASSWAQQDTQYFGPGTRLTVL.

This clonotype came up a few times. V and J are TRBV12-3 or TRBV12-4 and TRBJ2-1, with 8 positions matching TRBD1. The CDR3 contains 15 residues. With 3 bases clipped from V and 4 bases from J, the junction kept 5 bases outside the gene matches. The CDR3 reads CASSFGTGIYNEQFF. The DNA of the CDR3 is TGTGCCAGCAGTTTCGGGACAGGAATTTACAATGAGCAGTTCTTC.

This sequence joins TRBV7-7 and TRBJ2-2, with D hard to call. CDR3 length: 14 residues. Trimming shortened V by 5 bases and J by 4 bases, and 11 bases separated the two germline ends. Per the germline V gene, CDR1 is SSHAT and CDR2 is FNYEAQ (reference sequence). This CDR3 reads CASSPTRPTGELFF. CDR3 nucleotide sequence: TGTGCCAGCAGCCCTACTCGCCCCACCGGGGAGCTGTTTTTT.

This clonotype was recorded a few times. The V call is TRBV7-9, the J call TRBJ1-5; D may be TRBD1 (6 bases). The CDR3 contains 20 residues. V was cut by 5 bases and J by 4 bases, with 30 bases left in between. Germline V gives CDR1 SEHNR, CDR2 FQNEAQ (reference sequence). The CDR3 loop is CASSRGRLQGSGVMNQPQHF. CDR3 coding DNA: TGTGCCAGCAGCCGAGGCCGCCTACAGGGAAGCGGGGTTATGAATCAGCCCCAGCATTTT.

This sequence joins TRBV3-1 and TRBJ2-5; the D is unclear. The V end was cut by 4 bases, the J end by 4 bases, with 10 bases between. The CDR3 covers 13 residues. CDR1 and CDR2 from the germline V gene are LGHDT and YNNKEL (reference sequence). CDR3 region: CASSPLWGETQYF. In nucleotides, the CDR3 is TGTGCCAGCAGCCCCCTCTGGGGAGAGACCCAGTACTTC.

This clonotype was observed a handful of times. This chain connects TRBV6-6 to TRBJ2-6; perhaps TRBD1 as D (6 bases). CDR3 length: 20 residues. Germline assignment: CDR1 MNHNY and CDR2 SVGAGI (reference sequence). Deletions cut 4 bases from V and 2 bases from J, with 24 bases between. The CDR3 nucleotides read TGTGCCAGCAGTTCCCATCGGACCCAGGGGACGATGGCTGGGGCCAACGTCCTGACTTTC. This encodes CASSSHRTQGTMAGANVLTF.

The chain recombines TRBV28 with TRBJ2-7; no reliable D call. The CDR3 runs 12 residues. Deletions cut 3 bases from V and 3 bases from J, with 6 bases between. Germline V lookup: CDR1 MDHEN, CDR2 SYDVKM. CDR3 bases: TGTGCCAGCAGTTTGAACCACTACGAGCAGTACGTC. Translating gives CASSLNHYEQYV.

The V call is TRBV28, the J call TRBJ1-1; D is unclear. The germline gives CDR1 MDHEN, CDR2 SYDVKM. The CDR3 runs 12 residues. The ends were cut back, 6 bases at V and 4 bases at J, with 9 bases in the middle. DNA for the CDR3: TGTGCCAGCAGACGGACGACCACTGAAGCTTTCTTT. Amino acids: CASRRTTTEAFF.

The V call is TRBV4-3, the J call TRBJ2-3, with 8 bases that match TRBD2. Germline lookup yields CDR1 LGHNA and CDR2 YSLEER. The CDR3 loop spans 15 amino acids. V gave up 5 bases and J gave up 1 base; unmatched junction bases: 5. CDR3 amino acids: CASSGLAVGTDTQYF. The CDR3 DNA reads TGCGCCAGCAGCGGACTAGCTGTGGGCACAGATACGCAGTATTTT.

This clonotype was detected many times. The gene calls are TRBV5-1 and TRBJ2-1; 7 nucleotides align to TRBD1. The CDR3 consists of 15 residues. Losses at the gene ends were 4 bases for V and 9 bases for J; bases not matched to a gene: 13. Germline CDR1 and CDR2: SGHRS and YFSETQ. The CDR3 DNA is TGCGCCAGCAGCCCGGCCGGTGCAGGGGGAGCTGAGCAGTTCTTC. This translates into CASSPAGAGGAEQFF.

The chain carries TRBV10-3 and TRBJ2-6; unclear D gene. V was shortened by 4 bases and J by 1 base, with 2 bases between the two germline ends. The V gene's germline CDR1 is ENHRY and CDR2 SYGVKD. The CDR3 has 13 residues. CDR3 sequence reads: CAISVSGANVLTF. CDR3 DNA sequence: TGTGCCATCAGTGTTTCTGGGGCCAACGTCCTGACTTTC.